The 21 T cell receptor beta chains below were found in one sample sequenced in a study of tumor and adjacent non-tumor tissue in lung cancer. The library came from three nested PCR rounds adapted from ARM-PCR protocols. One entry per CDR3 protein results from TCRdb running MiXCR on the multiplex PCR reads. This repertoire shows under 80,000 distinct CDR3 sequences, more than 75% found once; its top ten account for 45%. No cell sorting was done before RNA was extracted from the tissue. This non-tumor lung sample came from over 3 cm beyond the tumor edge. Material for sequencing was distant non-tumor lung tissue. These receptors were collected from a man aged 55 to 70 with non-small cell lung cancer.

V and J are TRBV5-4 and TRBJ2-1; D is possibly TRBD1 (6 bases). This CDR3 is 15 amino acids long. V was cut by 6 bases and J by 8 bases, with 21 bases left in between. Germline V gene lookup returns CDR1 SGHNT and CDR2 YYREEE (reference sequence). CDR3 sequence reads: CASNSSQGFTYEQFF. The CDR3 DNA sequence: TGTGCCAGCAACTCCTCGCAGGGGTTCACGTATGAGCAGTTCTTC. The variable domain in full, completed from reference TRBV5-4 and TRBJ2-1, reads ETGVTQSPTHLIKTRGQQVTLRCSSQSGHNTVSWYQQALGQGPQFIFQYYREEENGRGNFPPRFSGLQFPNYSSELNVNALELDDSALYLCASNSSQGFTYEQFFGPGTRLTVL.

This clonotype was seen many times. The chain uses TRBV6-5 and TRBJ2-3; the match to TRBD2 covers 8 bases. Losses at the gene ends were 7 bases for V and 1 base for J; bases not matched to a gene: 4. The V gene's germline CDR1 is MNHEY and CDR2 SVGAGI. CDR3 length: 14 amino acids. For the CDR3, the DNA is TGTGCCAGCAAACTAGCGGAGGGCACAGATACGCAGTATTTT. Translated, it gives CASKLAEGTDTQYF.

With respect to this clonotype: The germline gene is not matched at one end of the junction; a read error may be the cause. The chain links TRBV29-1 to TRBJ2-5; 7 nucleotides align to TRBD2. Germline V gene sequence: CDR1 SQVTM, CDR2 ANQGSEA. This CDR3 is 16 amino acids long. The CDR3 sequence is CTVAGGNERGRETQYF. Here the CDR3 DNA reads TGCACCGTTGCCGGGGGAAACGAGCGGGGACGAGAGACCCAGTACTTC.

Of note for this clonotype: A clone one base away is much larger, so this may be a read error. The gene calls are TRBV2 and TRBJ2-1; D may correspond to TRBD1 or TRBD2 (5 bases each). In germline, CDR1 is SNHLY, CDR2 FYNNEI. V lost 3 bases and J 2 bases, leaving 8 bases between the germline ends. The CDR3 totals 14 residues. This CDR3 is CASSDLGPYNEQFF. Written as DNA, the CDR3 is TGTGCCAGCAGTGATCTGGGACCCTACAATGAGCAGTTCTTC. Full variable domain (remainder filled in from reference TRBV2 and TRBJ2-1): EPEVTQTPSHQVTQMGQEVILRCVPISNHLYFYWYRQILGQKVEFLVSFYNNEISEKSEIFDDQFSVERPDGSNFTLKIRSTKLEDSAMYFCASSDLGPYNEQFFGPGTRLTVL.

Comment on this clonotype: Just one base apart from a much larger clone, this may be a read error. The genes are TRBV5-4 and TRBJ2-1; TRBD2 aligns across 15 bases. Per the germline V gene, CDR1 is SGHNT and CDR2 is YYREEE (reference sequence). The V segment lost 9 bases and the J segment 9 bases; nucleotides outside the gene matches: 10. The CDR3 sequence is 15 residues long. The CDR3 is CAIRPGLAGGGEQFF. CDR3 coding DNA: TGTGCCATCAGACCGGGACTAGCGGGAGGCGGTGAGCAGTTCTTC.

The rearrangement links TRBV12-3 or TRBV12-4 to TRBJ2-3, with TRBD2 matching 10 bases. V gave up 4 bases and J gave up 7 bases; unmatched junction bases: 23. This CDR3 spans 20 amino acids. The CDR3 loop is CASSCWTSGVWNTSIYTQYF. The CDR3 DNA sequence: TGTGCCAGCAGTTGTTGGACTAGCGGAGTCTGGAATACAAGCATATATACGCAGTATTTT.

As concerns this clonotype: Compared with germline, one end of the junction differs, possibly owing to a read error. The chain couples TRBV29-1 to TRBJ2-1; 10 bases line up with TRBD2. Germline lookup yields CDR1 SQVTM and CDR2 ANQGSEA. The CDR3 is 14 amino acids. For the CDR3, the DNA is TGCAGCGTTGACACTAGCGGGAATTACAATGGGCAGTTCTTC. This sequence encodes CSVDTSGNYNGQFF.

Of note for this clonotype: A read error may produce the germline difference seen at one junction end. In DNA form, the CDR3 reads TGCAACGTTGTGCGTGACAGCTCCTATGAGCAGTACTTC. As protein: CNVVRDSSYEQYF. This rearrangement joins TRBV29-1 to TRBJ2-7; D is possibly TRBD1 (5 bases). Germline CDR1 SQVTM, CDR2 ANQGSEA. The CDR3 is 13 amino acids.

In regard to this clonotype: Mismatch with germline at one junction end may stem from a read error. The chain combines TRBV7-8 with TRBJ2-6; TRBD2 agrees at 9 bases. This CDR3 spans 18 amino acids. Germline values: CDR1 SGHVS, CDR2 FQNEAQ. The CDR3 loop is CASSLSGSFVSGAKVLTF. CDR3 nucleotide sequence: TGTGCCAGTAGCCTTAGCGGGAGCTTCGTCTCTGGGGCCAAGGTCCTGACTTTC. Full variable domain (outside the CDR3, taken from reference TRBV7-8 and TRBJ2-6): GAGVSQSPRYKVAKRGQDVALRCDPISGHVSLFWYQQALGQGPEFLTYFQNEAQLDKSGLPSDRFFAERPEGSVSTLKIQRTQQEDSAVYLCASSLSGSFVSGAKVLTFGAGSRLTVL.

This clonotype came up a few times. Possible read error: a much larger clone is one base away. The rearrangement links TRBV19 to TRBJ1-5, with TRBD1 matching 8 bases. Trimming removed 10 bases from V and 4 bases from J; junction bases left unmatched: 6. Germline V lookup: CDR1 LNHDA, CDR2 SQIVND (reference sequence). The CDR3 is 13 residues long. The DNA for the CDR3 is TGTGCCACCCAGGACAGGGATAATCAGCCCCAGCATTTT. Translated, it gives CATQDRDNQPQHF.

Comment on this clonotype: Germline and junction disagree at one end, which may indicate a read error. V and J are TRBV6-1 and TRBJ2-2, with D possibly TRBD2 on 5 matching bases. Germline CDR1 MNHNS, CDR2 SASEGT. The CDR3 is 12 residues long. CDR3 in amino acids: CASLKSTGELLF. As DNA, the CDR3 is TGTGCCAGCCTTAAGTCCACCGGGGAGCTGCTTTTT.

In its sample, this clonotype was seen many times. This rearrangement joins TRBV28 to TRBJ2-5; D ambiguous. Germline lookup yields CDR1 MDHEN and CDR2 SYDVKM. CDR3 length equals 14 residues. V was shortened by 2 bases and J by 4 bases, with 11 bases between the two germline ends. CDR3 protein: CASSLQYDIETQYF. The CDR3 region has the DNA TGTGCCAGCAGTTTACAGTATGATATAGAGACCCAGTACTTC. Full variable domain (outside the CDR3, taken from reference TRBV28 and TRBJ2-5): DVKVTQSSRYLVKRTGEKVFLECVQDMDHENMFWYRQDPGLGLRLIYFSYDVKMKEKGDIPEGYSVSREKKERFSLILESASTNQTSMYLCASSLQYDIETQYFGPGTRLLVL.

About this clonotype itself: A much larger clone differs from this one at a single base, so this may be a read error. V gene TRBV6-5 combines with J gene TRBJ1-2; D is undetermined. The CDR3 loop spans 13 amino acids. Germline V lookup: CDR1 MNHEY, CDR2 SVGAGI. The CDR3 region has the DNA TGTGTCAGCAGACTAGCCTCTGACTATGGCTACACCTTC. Protein sequence: CVSRLASDYGYTF.

Comment on this clonotype: Since a much larger clone is just one base distant, this may be a read error. The chain recombines TRBV7-3 with TRBJ2-1; 9 nucleotides match TRBD2. CDR1 is SGHTA and CDR2 is FQGTGA in the germline V gene. The CDR3 runs 15 residues. Germline trimming cut 5 bases from V and 8 bases from J; bases unmatched to any gene: 10. The CDR3 nucleotides are TGTGCCAGCAGCCAAGGGATTAGCGGGAGACATGAGCAGTTCTTC. Residues: CASSQGISGRHEQFF.

Regarding this clonotype: One base away lies a much larger clone, so this may be a sequencing read error. This rearrangement joins TRBV5-4 to TRBJ2-2; no definite D call. The CDR3 extends over 16 amino acids. CDR1 and CDR2 from the germline V gene are SGHNT and YYREEE (reference sequence). The CDR3 DNA sequence: TGTGCCAGCAGCCCGCCTGGTAGGCGGAACACCTGGGAGCTGTTTTTT. It yields the protein CASSPPGRRNTWELFF.

This clonotype was found once. A read error may produce the germline difference seen at one junction end. The genes are TRBV5-6 and TRBJ1-6, with D hard to call. Germline loops: CDR1 SGHDT, CDR2 YYEEEE. The CDR3 is 16 residues long. This chain's CDR3 is CASSLREKSYNSPIHF. In DNA form, the CDR3 reads TGTGCCAGCAGCTTGAGGGAGAAATCCTATAATTCACCCATCCACTTT.

The rearrangement uses TRBV7-3 and TRBJ1-5; 10 bases match TRBD1. This CDR3 has 14 residues. V was clipped by 10 bases and J by 7 bases; unmatched bases: 10. CDR1 SGHTA and CDR2 FQGTGA come from the germline V gene. CDR3 amino acids: CAISSTGGSQPQHF. Written as DNA, the CDR3 is TGTGCCATCAGTTCGACAGGGGGCAGCCAGCCCCAGCATTTT.

This clonotype has a handful of counts. A single base separates this from a much larger clone, so it may be a read error. This rearrangement joins TRBV28 to TRBJ1-2, with a possible D match to TRBD1 (5 bases). The CDR3 spans 14 residues. CDR1 MDHEN and CDR2 SYDVKM come from the germline V gene. Trimming left V 7 bases short and J 3 bases short, with 15 bases between. For the CDR3, the DNA is TGTGCCAGCAACAGGTGGAAGGGTTACTATGGCTACACCTTC. It codes for CASNRWKGYYGYTF.

Regarding this clonotype: Relative to the germline gene, one junction end is altered; a read error may explain this. V and J are TRBV4-1 and TRBJ2-7; a weak D match, TRBD2 (5 bases). Germline CDR1 MGHRA, CDR2 YSYEKL. This CDR3 comprises 15 residues. In DNA, the CDR3 is TGCCCCAGCAGCCAAGAACATGGGAGAGTCTACGAGCAGTACTTC. It yields the protein CPSSQEHGRVYEQYF.

The chain's CDR3 is CASSLGGRGYTF. Written as DNA, the CDR3 is TGTGCCAGCAGCTTGGGGGGCCGTGGCTACACCTTC. The chain uses TRBV5-5 and TRBJ1-2; tentatively, D is TRBD1 (5 bases). This CDR3 has 12 residues. Germline V lookup: CDR1 SGHKS, CDR2 YYEKEE (reference sequence). V was pared by 0 bases and J by 7 bases, with 7 bases between.

For this clonotype: The junction does not match germline at one end; this may be a read error. The chain recombines TRBV29-1 with TRBJ1-2; tentative D call: TRBD1 (6 bases). The CDR3 loop spans 14 amino acids. Germline V gives CDR1 SQVTM, CDR2 ANQGSEA. CDR3 DNA sequence: TGCAGCGTCGCCGGGACTGCCAGGGGTAATGGTTACACCTTC. Residues: CSVAGTARGNGYTF.